What follows describes a single T cell receptor beta chain. This sample was taken from a study of blood T cell repertoires in COVID-19. As for the study in general: COVID-19 samples, acute and convalescent, were from the United States, Italy and Spain. In each case, the material was cDNA or gDNA derived from T cells, B-cell-depleted T cells, or PBMCs.

The authors' processing: Estimation of nucleated cell counts was performed using reference gene primer amplification. Libraries were prepared by immunoSEQ multiplex PCR; TCRdb keeps only in-frame clonotypes and omits some of them. The DNA gave D and trimming, while V, J and clone size come from that table. The sample has fewer than 350,000 clones, 75% to 95% seen once; the top ten hold nearly 7%. In germline, CDR1 is SGHNT, CDR2 YYREEE (reference sequence). J gave up 9 bases and V 4 bases, and 5 bases lay outside the gene matches. The CDR3 runs to 14 residues. Seattle researchers signed up patients amid active infection and tracked them longitudinally.

The origin of this receptor is a woman in her thirties with COVID-19, enrolled during active disease. Input material: peripheral blood. The gene calls are TRBV5-4 and TRBJ2-1; the match to TRBD2 covers 12 bases. For the CDR3, the DNA is TGTGCCAGCAGCCTGACTAGCGGGAGTAGTGAGCAGTTCTTC. The encoded protein is CASSLTSGSSEQFF.